This TCR beta chain emerged from a study of T cell changes during pregnancy in multiple sclerosis. The V end lost 4 bases, the J end lost 5 bases, and 12 bases lay between the germline ends. Germline-derived CDR1 and CDR2 are MNHEY and SVGAGI. The CDR3 runs 15 residues. Method: immunoSEQ multiplex PCR; TCRdb's copy keeps in-frame clones and lacks some. Among some 40,000 clones listed, about 90% were seen once. The TCR sequence derives from a female donor with multiple sclerosis, enrolled in a pregnancy study. Sequenced here: CD4+ T cells from peripheral blood mononuclear cells, sampled in the third trimester of pregnancy. The chain employs TRBV6-5 and TRBJ1-6, with D possibly matching TRBD1 (6 bases). This CDR3 reads CASSSRDKDNSPLHF. CDR3 nucleotide sequence: TGTGCCAGCAGTTCTAGGGACAAGGATAATTCACCCCTCCACTTT.